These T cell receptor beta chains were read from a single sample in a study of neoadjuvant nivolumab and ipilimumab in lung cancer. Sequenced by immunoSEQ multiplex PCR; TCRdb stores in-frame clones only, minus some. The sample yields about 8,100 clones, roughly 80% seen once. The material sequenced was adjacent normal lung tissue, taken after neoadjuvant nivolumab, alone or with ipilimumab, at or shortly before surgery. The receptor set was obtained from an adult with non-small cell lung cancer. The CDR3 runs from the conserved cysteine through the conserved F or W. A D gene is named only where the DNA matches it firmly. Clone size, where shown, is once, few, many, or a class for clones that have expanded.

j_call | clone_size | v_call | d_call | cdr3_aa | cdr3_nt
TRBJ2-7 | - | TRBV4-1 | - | CASSQDRGEAYEQYF | TGCGCCAGCAGCCAAGATCGCGGGGAGGCCTACGAGCAGTACTTC
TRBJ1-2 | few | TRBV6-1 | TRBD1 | CASTGTGDHGYTF | TGTGCCAGCACCGGGACAGGGGACCATGGCTACACCTTC
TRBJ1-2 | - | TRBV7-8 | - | CASSLASGQGYGYTF | TGTGCCAGCAGCTTAGCGTCAGGGCAGGGGTACGGCTACACCTTC
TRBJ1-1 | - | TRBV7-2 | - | CASSSRLMNTEAFF | TGTGCCAGCAGCTCTAGGCTTATGAACACTGAAGCTTTCTTT
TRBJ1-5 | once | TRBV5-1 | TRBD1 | CASSLSGQNQPQHF | TGCGCCAGCAGCTTATCGGGACAGAATCAGCCCCAGCATTTT
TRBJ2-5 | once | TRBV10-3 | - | CAISSGEGETQYF | TGTGCCATCAGTTCAGGGGAAGGGGAGACCCAGTACTTC
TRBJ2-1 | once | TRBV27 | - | CASSARGEQFF | TGTGCCAGCAGCGCTCGGGGTGAGCAGTTCTTC
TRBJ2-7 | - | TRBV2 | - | CASSEGTTFKHEQYF | TGTGCCAGCAGCGAAGGGACAACCTTTAAGCACGAGCAGTACTTC
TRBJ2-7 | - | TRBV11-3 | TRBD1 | CASSPGTGVGEQYF | TGTGCCAGCAGCCCCGGGACAGGGGTGGGGGAGCAGTACTTC
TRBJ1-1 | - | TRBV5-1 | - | CASSPKGTMNTEAFF | TGCGCCAGCAGCCCGAAGGGTACCATGAACACTGAAGCTTTCTTT
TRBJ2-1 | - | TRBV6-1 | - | CASWGSSYNEQFF | TGTGCCAGCTGGGGGAGCTCCTACAATGAGCAGTTCTTC
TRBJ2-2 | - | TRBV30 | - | CAWSRLVNTGELFF | TGTGCCTGGAGTAGACTAGTGAACACCGGGGAGCTGTTTTTT
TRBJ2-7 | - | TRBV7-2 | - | CASTLVPGNYEQYF | TGTGCCAGCACCTTGGTGCCCGGTAACTACGAGCAGTACTTC
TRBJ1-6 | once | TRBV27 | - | CASSGGVNSPLHF | TGTGCCAGCAGTGGGGGGGTGAATTCACCCCTCCACTTT
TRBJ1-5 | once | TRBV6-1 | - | CASSELSGRNQPQHF | TGTGCCAGCAGTGAACTCTCAGGGCGCAATCAGCCCCAGCATTTT
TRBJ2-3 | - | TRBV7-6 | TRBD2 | CASSPMTSGASTDTQYF | TGTGCCAGCAGCCCTATGACTAGCGGAGCTAGCACAGATACGCAGTATTTT
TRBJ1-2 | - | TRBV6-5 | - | CASSYSIGVGGYTF | TGTGCCAGCAGTTACTCGATTGGGGTGGGAGGCTACACCTTC
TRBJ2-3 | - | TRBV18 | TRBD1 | CASSPGTGVDTQYF | TGTGCCAGCTCACCAGGAACAGGGGTAGATACGCAGTATTTT
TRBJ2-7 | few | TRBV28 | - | CASSPPRGKQYF | TGTGCCAGCAGTCCCCCGAGGGGCAAGCAGTACTTC
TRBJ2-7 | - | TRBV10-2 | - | CASSESSLQEQYF | TGCGCCAGCAGTGAGTCTAGCCTGCAAGAGCAGTACTTC
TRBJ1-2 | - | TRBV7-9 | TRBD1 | CASSLVQGYGYTF | TGTGCCAGCAGCTTAGTACAGGGGTATGGCTACACCTTC
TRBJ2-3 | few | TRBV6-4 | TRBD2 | CASSPGTSGSDTQYF | TGTGCCAGCAGTCCCGGGACTAGCGGGTCAGATACGCAGTATTTT